The source of this T cell receptor (beta chain) is a study of shared clonotypes between healthy human individuals. The CDR3 is made up of 13 amino acids. Germline CDR1 and CDR2: SQVTM and ANQGSEA. V lost 8 bases and J lost 2; bases outside the gene matches: 2. Clones were sequenced by immunoSEQ multiplex PCR, and TCRdb holds only the in-frame ones, with some missing. The sample consists of under 2.5 million clones, under 95% of them appearing once. Study-wide findings and caveats: Generally, estimated richness proved larger in naive subsets than it did in memory subsets. In a handful of donors, about 5% of naive CD4 clonotypes appeared in common. Unshared clonotypes carried lower generation probabilities than those common to all four donors.

A note on this clone: The antigen is unknown.

The receptor was isolated from a young man in good health. Some clones in this sample may be carry-over from other donors' samples. This chain joins TRBV29-1 and TRBJ2-6, with TRBD1 identical over 8 bases. The specimen was naive CD4+ T cells from PBMCs. Documented subset: CD45RA+ positively selected. This CDR3 reads CSIQGAGANVLTF. In DNA, the CDR3 is TGCAGCATACAGGGGGCTGGGGCCAACGTCCTGACTTTC. Complete variable domain (other parts from reference TRBV29-1 and TRBJ2-6): SAVISQKPSRDICQRGTSLTIQCQVDSQVTMMFWYRQQPGQSLTLIATANQGSEATYESGFVIDKFPISRPNLTFSTLTVSNMSPEDSSIYLCSIQGAGANVLTFGAGSRLTVL.